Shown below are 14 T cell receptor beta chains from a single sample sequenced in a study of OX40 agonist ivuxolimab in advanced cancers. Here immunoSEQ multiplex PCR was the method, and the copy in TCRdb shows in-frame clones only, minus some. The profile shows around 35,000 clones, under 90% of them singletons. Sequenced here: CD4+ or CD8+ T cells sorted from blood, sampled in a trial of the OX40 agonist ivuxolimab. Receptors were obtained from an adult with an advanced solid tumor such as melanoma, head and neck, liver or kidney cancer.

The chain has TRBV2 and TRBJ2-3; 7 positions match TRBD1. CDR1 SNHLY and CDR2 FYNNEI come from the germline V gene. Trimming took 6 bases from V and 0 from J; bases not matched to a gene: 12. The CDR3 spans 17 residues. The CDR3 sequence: CASRRVGDSPSTDTQYF. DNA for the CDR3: TGTGCCAGCAGAAGGGTCGGGGACAGTCCTAGCACAGATACGCAGTATTTT.

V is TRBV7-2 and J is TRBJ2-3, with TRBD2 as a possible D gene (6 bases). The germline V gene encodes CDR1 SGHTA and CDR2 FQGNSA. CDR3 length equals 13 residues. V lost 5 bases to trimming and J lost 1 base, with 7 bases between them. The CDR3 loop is CASSGGGTDTQYF. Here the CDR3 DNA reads TGTGCCAGCAGCGGCGGGGGCACAGATACGCAGTATTTT.

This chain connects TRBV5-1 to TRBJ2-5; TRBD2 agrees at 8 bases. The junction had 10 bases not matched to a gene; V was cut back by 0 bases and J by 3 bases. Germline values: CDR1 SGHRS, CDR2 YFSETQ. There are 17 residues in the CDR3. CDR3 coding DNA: TGCGCCAGCAGCTTGGGGGCGGGACTAGTTTCCGAAGAGACCCAGTACTTC. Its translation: CASSLGAGLVSEETQYF.

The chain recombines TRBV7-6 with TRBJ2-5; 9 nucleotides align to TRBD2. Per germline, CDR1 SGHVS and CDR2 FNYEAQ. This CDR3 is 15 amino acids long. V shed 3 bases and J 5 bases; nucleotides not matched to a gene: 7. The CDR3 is CASSFGTSNLETQYF. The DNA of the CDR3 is TGTGCCAGCAGCTTTGGGACTAGCAATTTGGAGACCCAGTACTTC.

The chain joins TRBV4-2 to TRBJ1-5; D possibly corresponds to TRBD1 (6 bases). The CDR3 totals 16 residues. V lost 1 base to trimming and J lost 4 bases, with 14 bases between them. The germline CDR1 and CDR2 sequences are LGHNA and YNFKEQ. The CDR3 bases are TGTGCCAGCAGCCAAGTCGGATGGGGGGCTAATCAGCCCCAGCATTTT. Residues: CASSQVGWGANQPQHF.

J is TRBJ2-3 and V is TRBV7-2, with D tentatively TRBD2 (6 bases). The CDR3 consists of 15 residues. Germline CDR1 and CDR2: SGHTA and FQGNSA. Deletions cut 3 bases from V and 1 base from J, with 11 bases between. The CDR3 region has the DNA TGTGCCAGCAGCTTCCACGGGGGTGGCACAGATACGCAGTATTTT. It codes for CASSFHGGGTDTQYF.

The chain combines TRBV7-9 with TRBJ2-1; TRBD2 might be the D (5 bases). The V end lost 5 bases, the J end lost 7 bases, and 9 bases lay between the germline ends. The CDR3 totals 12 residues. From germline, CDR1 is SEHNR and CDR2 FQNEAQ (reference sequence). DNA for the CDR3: TGTGCCAGCAGCGAACTAGATAATGAGCAGTTCTTC. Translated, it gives CASSELDNEQFF. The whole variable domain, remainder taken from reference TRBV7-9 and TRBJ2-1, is DTGVSQNPRHKITKRGQNVTFRCDPISEHNRLYWYRQTLGQGPEFLTYFQNEAQLEKSRLLSDRFSAERPKGSFSTLEIQRTEQGDSAMYLCASSELDNEQFFGPGTRLTVL.

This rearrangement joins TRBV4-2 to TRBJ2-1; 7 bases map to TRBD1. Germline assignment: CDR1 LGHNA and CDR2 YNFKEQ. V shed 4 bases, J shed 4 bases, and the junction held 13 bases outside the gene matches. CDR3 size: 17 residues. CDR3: CASSPDASGQVYNEQFF. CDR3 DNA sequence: TGTGCCAGCAGCCCGGACGCATCCGGACAGGTGTACAATGAGCAGTTCTTC.

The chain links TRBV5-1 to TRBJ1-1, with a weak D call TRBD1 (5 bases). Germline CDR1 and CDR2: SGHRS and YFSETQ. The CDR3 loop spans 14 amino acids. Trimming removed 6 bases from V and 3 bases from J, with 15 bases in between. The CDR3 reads CASMDPLGDTEAFF. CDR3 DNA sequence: TGCGCCAGCATGGATCCTCTGGGGGACACTGAAGCTTTCTTT.

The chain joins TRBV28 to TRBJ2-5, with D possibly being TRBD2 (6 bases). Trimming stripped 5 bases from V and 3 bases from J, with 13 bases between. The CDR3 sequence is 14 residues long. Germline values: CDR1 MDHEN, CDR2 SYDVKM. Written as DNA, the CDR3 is TGTGCCAGCAGTGTTAGCGGAGCCGAAGAGACCCAGTACTTC. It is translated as CASSVSGAEETQYF. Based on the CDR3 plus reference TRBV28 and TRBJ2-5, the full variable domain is DVKVTQSSRYLVKRTGEKVFLECVQDMDHENMFWYRQDPGLGLRLIYFSYDVKMKEKGDIPEGYSVSREKKERFSLILESASTNQTSMYLCASSVSGAEETQYFGPGTRLLVL.

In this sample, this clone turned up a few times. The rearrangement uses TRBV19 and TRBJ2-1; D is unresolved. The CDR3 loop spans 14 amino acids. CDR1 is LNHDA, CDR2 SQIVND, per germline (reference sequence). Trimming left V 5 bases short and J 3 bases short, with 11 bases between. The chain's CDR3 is CASSGQDGYNEQFF. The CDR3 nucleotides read TGTGCCAGTAGTGGGCAGGATGGCTACAATGAGCAGTTCTTC.

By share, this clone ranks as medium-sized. The CDR3 DNA is TGTGCCAGCAGCTTAGACGGGGATTCACCCCTCCACTTT. Residues: CASSLDGDSPLHF. This rearrangement joins TRBV7-9 to TRBJ1-6; no reliable D call. The V end lost 1 base, the J end lost 8 bases, and 6 bases lay between the germline ends. The CDR3 is 13 residues long. Germline V gene data show CDR1 as SEHNR and CDR2 as FQNEAQ (reference sequence). Supplemented by reference TRBV7-9 and TRBJ1-6, the full variable domain reads DTGVSQNPRHKITKRGQNVTFRCDPISEHNRLYWYRQTLGQGPEFLTYFQNEAQLEKSRLLSDRFSAERPKGSFSTLEIQRTEQGDSAMYLCASSLDGDSPLHFGNGTRLTVT.

The CDR3 coding sequence is TGTGCCAGCAGCTTAGTAGCGGACAGGGAGGCCGAGCAGTACTTC. This sequence encodes CASSLVADREAEQYF. The chain recombines TRBV7-2 with TRBJ2-7, with 8 bases aligning to TRBD1. Trimming cost V 1 base and J 6 bases; bases outside gene matches: 8. This CDR3 has 15 amino acids. Germline loops: CDR1 SGHTA, CDR2 FQGNSA.

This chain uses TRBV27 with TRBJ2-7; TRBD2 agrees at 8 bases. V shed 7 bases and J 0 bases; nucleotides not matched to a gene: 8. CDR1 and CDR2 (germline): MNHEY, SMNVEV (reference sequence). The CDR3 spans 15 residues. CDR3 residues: CASKKKREFSYEQYF. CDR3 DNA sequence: TGTGCCAGCAAAAAAAAGCGGGAGTTCTCCTACGAGCAGTACTTC.